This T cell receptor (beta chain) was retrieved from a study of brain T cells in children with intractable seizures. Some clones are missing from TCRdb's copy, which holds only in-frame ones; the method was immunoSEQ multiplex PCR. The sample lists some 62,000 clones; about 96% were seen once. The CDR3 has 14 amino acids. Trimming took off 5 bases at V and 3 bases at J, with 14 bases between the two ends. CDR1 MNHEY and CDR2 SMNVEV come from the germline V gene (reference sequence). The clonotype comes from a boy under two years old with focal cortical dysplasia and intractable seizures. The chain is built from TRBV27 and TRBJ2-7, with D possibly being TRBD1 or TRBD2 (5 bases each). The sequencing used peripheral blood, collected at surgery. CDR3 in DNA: TGTGCCAGCAGTCCACACGGGACGAGCTACGAGCAGTACTTC. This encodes CASSPHGTSYEQYF.